The text below deals with one T cell receptor (beta chain). No cognate antigen has been identified for it. No much larger clone is present one base from it, and per-base qualities are unavailable. Systemically healthy Caucasian individuals from Russia, approximately 39 in total and aged about 6 to 90 years, were included as donors. Ten milliliters of peripheral blood were collected from each donor into EDTA-treated Vacutainer tubes. Ficoll-Paque density-gradient centrifugation was used to isolate PBMCs, with at least 6 million per sample. Trizol reagent was used to extract total RNA from PBMCs, with at least 6 micrograms per sample. Naive CD45RAhigh/CD27high T cell percentages were measured by flow cytometry on a PBMC aliquot from every donor. The sample comes from a study of blood T cells in healthy people across ages (dated by TCRdb to the mid-2010s). Study-level background: In model experiments, template switching captured about one uniquely barcoded TCR beta cDNA molecule for every two T cells. Using deep sequencing normalized with unique cDNA molecular identifiers, the study measured how TCR beta repertoire diversity changes with age. Donors of different ages were randomly distributed across sequencing lanes to avoid experimental bias. Two additional independent replicas of 1 million unique cDNA reads from the same blood draw were analyzed for two donors (one aged 18 to 30 and one aged 80 or older). The donors were split into four age groups: young (average around 15 years), middle-aged (39), aged (more than 60) and long-lived (82).

Libraries were prepared through 5' RACE. The sample was run on an Illumina HiSeq 2500. A second roughly 7 to 11 cycle PCR used a sample-barcoded 5' primer and a J-beta primer mix. A unique molecular identifier was introduced onto each TCR beta cDNA molecule by a template-switch 5' adaptor carrying 12 random nucleotides. Each sample yielded at least 3 million CDR3-containing paired-end reads. First-strand cDNA was synthesized from all RNA with the Mint cDNA synthesis kit, primed by a TRBC-specific oligonucleotide. Following uracil-DNA glycosylase treatment, all cDNA underwent a first 18-cycle PCR with the universal primers M1SS and BC2_uni_R. For the original study's pipeline: Normalization of each sample was performed by random selection of 1 million high-quality reads, each carrying a distinct molecular identifier. Reads with shared molecular identifiers were discarded instead of being binned into consensus sequences. MiTCR, set to a Q25 quality threshold and the strictest error-elimination algorithm, was used for CDR3 identification, clonotype clustering and error correction. Lower-bound total TCR beta diversity was estimated with a nonparametric unseen species model using Euler transformation. The raw public data were reprocessed by TCRdb itself: fastp quality trimming at Q25, MiXCR clonotype calling, in-frame beta chains only. Every distinct CDR3 protein forms one entry, paired with its most common genes and DNA. TCRdb, rather than the study authors, made the V and J calls. In all, the sample holds roughly 1.5 million distinct CDR3 sequences, and approximately 39% of those were seen once. Together, the top ten hold around 4% of the sample.

Study-wide findings and limitations: Compared with the aged group, more naive CD4+ T cells, fewer expanded clones and increased TCR diversity were shown by the long-lived group, suggesting age selection. As age increased, observed TCR beta diversity per million T cells dropped in a roughly linear way, and a significant reduction was already evident by age about 36. Estimates of total diversity based on one million sequenced T cells were considered lower bounds and underestimates. Because donor CMV infection status was unknown, age-related changes in expanded clonotypes were potentially confounded. Because profiling used bulk unsorted PBMCs, naive and antigen-experienced compartments could not be compared conclusively. The percentage of naive T cells measured by flow cytometry correlated strongly with observed TCR beta diversity.

Trimming takes 6 bases off V and 6 bases off J; junction bases not matched to a gene: 11. Via the germline V gene, CDR1 is MNHEY and CDR2 SVGEGT. From cysteine to phenylalanine, the CDR3 is 14 amino acids long. Only the CDR3 portion is preserved as DNA: 42 bases, with reading frame beginning at the first base. The source material was blood. Here the chain combines TRBV6-2 or TRBV6-3 and TRBJ2-7; 7 nucleotides in the junction match TRBD2. The receptor was isolated from a young woman in good health. The bases read TGTGCCAGCAGCCTGAAGAGCGGGGCGGGCGAGCAGTACTTC. Its protein reads: CASSLKSGAGEQYF.